This is a list of T cell receptor beta chains from one sample in a study of blood T cell repertoires in COVID-19. The data were produced by immunoSEQ multiplex PCR, yet TCRdb's version contains in-frame clones alone and is incomplete. In the table there are 95,000 to 150,000 clones, roughly 89% of which are singletons. The material sequenced was PBMCs or T cells enriched from blood (not recorded which). Receptors were obtained from a woman in her thirties who had recovered from COVID-19. Each CDR3 is given with its conserved first and last residue. The order of the fields is clone size, V gene, D gene, J gene, CDR3 length, CDR3 DNA, CDR3 protein. D genes are given only for firm matches. Rows give clone size only sometimes, using once, few, many, or a class for an expanded clone.

NA	TRBV2	TRBD1	TRBJ1-2	14	TGTGCCAGCAGTCCCACAGGGGGGAACTATGGCTACACCTTC	CASSPTGGNYGYTF
NA	TRBV7-2	TRBD2	TRBJ2-1	15	TGTGCCAGCAGCTTTGATAGCGGGAGGTACAATGAGCAGTTCTTC	CASSFDSGRYNEQFF
NA	TRBV10-3	TRBD2	TRBJ2-1	14	TGTGCCTCCTCGGGGGCGGGGGGATACAATGAGCAGTTCTTC	CASSGAGGYNEQFF
few	TRBV9	NA	TRBJ2-1	13	TGTGCCAGCAGCGTAGTGAACGGGGATGAGCAGTTCTTC	CASSVVNGDEQFF
NA	TRBV7-2	NA	TRBJ2-2	13	TGTGCCAGCAGATCGGGAAACACCGGGGAGCTGTTTTTT	CASRSGNTGELFF
NA	TRBV29-1	NA	TRBJ2-7	13	TGCAGCGTCGTCGGGACCGGACAGAGGGAGCAGTACTTC	CSVVGTGQREQYF
NA	TRBV28	TRBD1	TRBJ1-6	15	TGTGCCAGCAGTCGCGGGGACAGGGATGGTTCACCCCTCCACTTT	CASSRGDRDGSPLHF
NA	TRBV5-1	NA	TRBJ2-3	18	TGCGCCAGCAGCTTGGGAATCCCTTACAGGGAAGGAACAGATACGCAGTATTTT	CASSLGIPYREGTDTQYF
NA	TRBV5-4	NA	TRBJ2-7	13	TGTGCCAGCAGCTTGGACCAGTCCTACGAGCAGTACTTC	CASSLDQSYEQYF
NA	TRBV7-3	NA	TRBJ2-1	16	TGTGCCAGCAGCTTCCATCCCCGGAGCTCCTACAATGAGCAGTTCTTC	CASSFHPRSSYNEQFF
NA	TRBV14	NA	TRBJ1-2	11	TGTGCCAGCAGTCGGGGTGCCGGCTACACCTTC	CASSRGAGYTF
NA	TRBV7-2	TRBD1	TRBJ1-2	14	TGTGCCAGCAGGCGAGGGCAGGGGGGCTATGGCTACACCTTC	CASRRGQGGYGYTF
NA	TRBV19	NA	TRBJ1-5	14	TGTGCGACCAAGGGTAAGGGGTACGGTCAGCCCCAGCATTTT	CATKGKGYGQPQHF
NA	TRBV28	NA	TRBJ2-3	16	TGTGCCACCGTACTCGGACTCTACTCTAGCACAGATACGCAGTATTTT	CATVLGLYSSTDTQYF
NA	TRBV9	TRBD2	TRBJ2-3	15	TGTGCCAGCAGCGCTATGACTAGCGGGAGGTCTACGCAGTATTTT	CASSAMTSGRSTQYF
once	TRBV5-8	TRBD2	TRBJ2-1	14	TGTGCCAGCAGCCGGACTAGCGGGATTGATGAGCAGTTCTTC	CASSRTSGIDEQFF
NA	TRBV2	NA	TRBJ1-6	14	TGTGCCAGCAGTGTGGGCAGCTTTGCTTCACCCCTCCACTTT	CASSVGSFASPLHF
NA	TRBV14	TRBD1	TRBJ1-2	14	TGTGCCAGCAGCCAAGGGACAGGGAGGAATGGCTACACCTTC	CASSQGTGRNGYTF
NA	TRBV28	NA	TRBJ1-4	15	TGTGCCAGCAGTTATCCCGGGGGGGAGGGCGAAAAACTGTTTTTT	CASSYPGGEGEKLFF
NA	TRBV7-2	TRBD2	TRBJ2-7	16	TGTGCCAGCAGCACGCGGACTAGCGGGAAGGTAGACGAGCAGTACTTC	CASSTRTSGKVDEQYF
NA	TRBV28	TRBD1	TRBJ1-2	13	TGTGCCAGCAGGCTCACAGGGGGTCATGGCTACACCTTC	CASRLTGGHGYTF
NA	TRBV6-4	TRBD2	TRBJ2-1	16	TGTGCCAGCAGTGAAGGTGGACTAGCGGGACCGGATGAGCAGTTCTTC	CASSEGGLAGPDEQFF
NA	TRBV5-6	NA	TRBJ2-7	16	TGTGCCAGCAGCTTGGCCTTGATAGCGGACTCCTACGAGCAGTACTTC	CASSLALIADSYEQYF
NA	TRBV12-5	NA	TRBJ2-7	13	TGTGCTAGTGGCCTGGGACATTCTCACGAGCAGTACTTC	CASGLGHSHEQYF
few	TRBV7-3	NA	TRBJ2-5	13	TGTGCCAGCAGCCCGCAGGGCGGCGAGACCCAGTACTTC	CASSPQGGETQYF
NA	TRBV9	NA	TRBJ2-2	13	TGTGCCAGCAGCGTAGACGAGATCGGGGAGCTGTTTTTT	CASSVDEIGELFF
once	TRBV18	NA	TRBJ2-7	13	TGTGCCAGCTCCCCTGGAGACCTCTACGAGCAGTACTTC	CASSPGDLYEQYF
few	TRBV7-9	TRBD1	TRBJ2-3	12	TGTGCCGGGGGACAGGGCACAGATACGCAGTATTTT	CAGGQGTDTQYF
NA	TRBV3-1/TRBV3-2	TRBD2	TRBJ2-5	16	TGTGCCAGCCACACGGCGGCTAGCGGACTCCAAGAGACCCAGTACTTC	CASHTAASGLQETQYF
once	TRBV28	NA	TRBJ1-5	17	TGTGCCAGCAGTACGCCTGGACTTCACGCACGGAACCAGCCCCAGCATTTT	CASSTPGLHARNQPQHF
NA	TRBV30	NA	TRBJ1-2	13	TGTGCCTGGAGTGTAGCGCAGCTCTATGGCTACACCTTC	CAWSVAQLYGYTF
NA	TRBV28	NA	TRBJ2-2	15	TGTGCCAGCAGTTTACCCTTTGACAGCACCGGGGAGCTGTTTTTT	CASSLPFDSTGELFF
NA	TRBV28	TRBD1	TRBJ2-7	15	TGTGCCAGCAGTCCTAGGGGGCGAGACTCCTACGAGCAGTACTTC	CASSPRGRDSYEQYF
few	TRBV4-3	TRBD1	TRBJ1-5	15	TGCGCCAGCAGCCAAGAGGAAGGGGGCGGTCAGCCCCAGCATTTT	CASSQEEGGGQPQHF
NA	TRBV7-8	TRBD1	TRBJ1-2	13	TGTGCCAGCAGCTTAGACAGGGGGCTGGGCTACACCTTC	CASSLDRGLGYTF
once	TRBV5-1	NA	TRBJ2-3	14	TGCGCCAGCAGCTTGGCCCCCAACACAGATACGCAGTATTTT	CASSLAPNTDTQYF
NA	TRBV24-1	NA	TRBJ1-3	18	TGTGCCACCAGTGACCGTAACACCGGACAGATCTATGGAAACACCATATATTTT	CATSDRNTGQIYGNTIYF
NA	TRBV19	NA	TRBJ1-1	12	TGTGCCAGTAGTATTACAGGGTTAGAAGCTTTCTTT	CASSITGLEAFF
NA	TRBV9	TRBD2	TRBJ2-3	21	TGTGCCAGCAGCCCACACCCTGTGGGGCTAGCGGGAGAGGATGGCACAGATACGCAGTATTTT	CASSPHPVGLAGEDGTDTQYF
NA	TRBV3-1/TRBV3-2	NA	TRBJ2-4	14	TGTGCCAGCAGCCAAAGGGGGGCCAAAAACATTCAGTACTTC	CASSQRGAKNIQYF
NA	TRBV5-5	TRBD1	TRBJ1-6	20	TGTGCCAGCAGCTTGGCCCTCATACAAAGACAGGGGGCCTATAATTCACCCCTCCACTTT	CASSLALIQRQGAYNSPLHF
NA	TRBV28	NA	TRBJ2-7	14	TGTGCCAGCAGTTTCGGGTTCCCAACCTACGAGCAGTACTTC	CASSFGFPTYEQYF
NA	TRBV11-2	NA	TRBJ1-6	13	TGTGCCAGCAGCCCGTTCCGGAATTCACCCCTCCACTTT	CASSPFRNSPLHF
NA	TRBV28	NA	TRBJ1-1	13	TGTGCCAGCAGTCTACAGGGAGACACTGAAGCTTTCTTT	CASSLQGDTEAFF
few	TRBV5-1	TRBD1	TRBJ1-6	16	TGCGCCAGCAGCTTGGCTGTAGGGGGCGTTAATTCACCCCTCCACTTT	CASSLAVGGVNSPLHF
few	TRBV7-2	TRBD1	TRBJ1-6	15	TGTGCCAGCAGAAACCGGACAGGGGTGAATTCACCCCTCCACTTT	CASRNRTGVNSPLHF
NA	TRBV29-1	NA	TRBJ1-2	15	TGCAGCACAGGAATCGCGGGGGGCCGAAACTATGGCTACACCTTC	CSTGIAGGRNYGYTF
NA	TRBV4-1	TRBD1	TRBJ1-4	14	TGCGCCAGCAGTCTTGGGACAGCGGGTGAAAAACTGTTTTTT	CASSLGTAGEKLFF
NA	TRBV30	NA	TRBJ1-2	15	TGTGCCTGGAGTCAACGCAGGGTCGGTTTGTGGGGCTACACCTTC	CAWSQRRVGLWGYTF
NA	TRBV4-3	NA	TRBJ2-7	13	TGCGCCAGCAGCCAAGAGCCTAGTGGCGAGCAGTACTTC	CASSQEPSGEQYF
NA	TRBV10-3	TRBD2	TRBJ2-1	11	TGTGCCACCGGGGGGGCAAATGAGCAGTTCTTC	CATGGANEQFF
NA	TRBV30	NA	TRBJ2-3	14	TGTGCGTACCGACAGCGCGTGGCAGGGGATACGCAGTATTTT	CAYRQRVAGDTQYF
NA	TRBV10-3	TRBD1	TRBJ2-5	18	TGTGCCATCAGTGTCCGGGACAGGGGGCCCCAGTACCAAGAGACCCAGTACTTC	CAISVRDRGPQYQETQYF